This TCR beta chain was sequenced in a study of follicular helper T cells after annual influenza vaccination. Overall study findings and caveats: ICOS+CD38+ cTfh clonality change tracked circulating plasmablast frequency change. Successive annual vaccinations recalled a recurrent oligoclonal ICOS+CD38+ cTfh response with influenza-specific clonotypes.

Some clones are missing from TCRdb's copy, which holds only in-frame ones; the method was immunoSEQ multiplex PCR. The sample has around 600 clones; more than 75% are singletons. The CDR3 spans 13 residues. V dropped 6 bases and J dropped 6 bases, with 13 bases sitting between them. Germline CDR1 reads WNHNN; CDR2 reads SYGVQD (reference sequence). Time point reported: 2015-2016 season, 7 days after influenza vaccination. Between roughly 35 and 110 mL of blood was drawn per time point. This clone was counted a few times. The antigen remains undetermined. The genes are TRBV10-1 and TRBJ2-3, with D possibly being TRBD2 (6 bases). The sample here was CXCR5+ CD38+ circulating T follicular helper cells from blood, taken 7 days after influenza vaccination. Subset noted: circulating Tfh, non-naive CD4+CXCR5+PD-1+ (ICOS+CD38+ or ICOS-CD38-). The sequence was collected from an adult who received the influenza vaccine. The CDR3 region is CASSLTRGDTQYF. The CDR3 DNA reads as TGCGCCAGCAGCCTCACCCGGGGGGATACGCAGTATTTT.